The clone carrying this T cell receptor (beta chain) has ten or more counts. Its antigen is not known. CDR3 length: 13 residues. V shed 5 bases and J shed 3 bases, with 11 bases lying between them. The entry originates in a study of T-cell reconstitution after alpha-beta-depleted transplantation in children. The study, taken as a whole, reports: There were reportedly several hundred expanded graft clones from which alpha-beta T cells came about two months after transplant. Surviving recipient T cells and intrathymic progenitors accounted for some patients' high TCRbeta diversity at day 60. T-cell numbers and diversity, one year after transplant, stemmed largely from T cells that were newly produced.

Molecular barcoding with unique molecular identifiers was used for the TCRbeta library. TCRdb re-called the PCR reads with MiXCR, one entry per CDR3 protein. Among 450,000 to 600,000 distinct CDR3 sequences listed, over 10% were seen once. The sequence derives from a male patient under 18 who had a stem cell transplant for acute myeloid leukemia, so the T cells may come from the graft donor. The V call is TRBV12-3 or TRBV12-4, the J call TRBJ2-7; perhaps D is TRBD1 or TRBD2 (5 bases each). Here the sequenced sample was PBMCs, mostly from graft donor cells, taken 360 days after TCRalphabeta/CD19-depleted stem cell transplant. The CDR3: CASSPGASYEQYF. The CDR3 region has the DNA TGTGCCAGCAGTCCCGGGGCAAGCTACGAGCAGTACTTC.